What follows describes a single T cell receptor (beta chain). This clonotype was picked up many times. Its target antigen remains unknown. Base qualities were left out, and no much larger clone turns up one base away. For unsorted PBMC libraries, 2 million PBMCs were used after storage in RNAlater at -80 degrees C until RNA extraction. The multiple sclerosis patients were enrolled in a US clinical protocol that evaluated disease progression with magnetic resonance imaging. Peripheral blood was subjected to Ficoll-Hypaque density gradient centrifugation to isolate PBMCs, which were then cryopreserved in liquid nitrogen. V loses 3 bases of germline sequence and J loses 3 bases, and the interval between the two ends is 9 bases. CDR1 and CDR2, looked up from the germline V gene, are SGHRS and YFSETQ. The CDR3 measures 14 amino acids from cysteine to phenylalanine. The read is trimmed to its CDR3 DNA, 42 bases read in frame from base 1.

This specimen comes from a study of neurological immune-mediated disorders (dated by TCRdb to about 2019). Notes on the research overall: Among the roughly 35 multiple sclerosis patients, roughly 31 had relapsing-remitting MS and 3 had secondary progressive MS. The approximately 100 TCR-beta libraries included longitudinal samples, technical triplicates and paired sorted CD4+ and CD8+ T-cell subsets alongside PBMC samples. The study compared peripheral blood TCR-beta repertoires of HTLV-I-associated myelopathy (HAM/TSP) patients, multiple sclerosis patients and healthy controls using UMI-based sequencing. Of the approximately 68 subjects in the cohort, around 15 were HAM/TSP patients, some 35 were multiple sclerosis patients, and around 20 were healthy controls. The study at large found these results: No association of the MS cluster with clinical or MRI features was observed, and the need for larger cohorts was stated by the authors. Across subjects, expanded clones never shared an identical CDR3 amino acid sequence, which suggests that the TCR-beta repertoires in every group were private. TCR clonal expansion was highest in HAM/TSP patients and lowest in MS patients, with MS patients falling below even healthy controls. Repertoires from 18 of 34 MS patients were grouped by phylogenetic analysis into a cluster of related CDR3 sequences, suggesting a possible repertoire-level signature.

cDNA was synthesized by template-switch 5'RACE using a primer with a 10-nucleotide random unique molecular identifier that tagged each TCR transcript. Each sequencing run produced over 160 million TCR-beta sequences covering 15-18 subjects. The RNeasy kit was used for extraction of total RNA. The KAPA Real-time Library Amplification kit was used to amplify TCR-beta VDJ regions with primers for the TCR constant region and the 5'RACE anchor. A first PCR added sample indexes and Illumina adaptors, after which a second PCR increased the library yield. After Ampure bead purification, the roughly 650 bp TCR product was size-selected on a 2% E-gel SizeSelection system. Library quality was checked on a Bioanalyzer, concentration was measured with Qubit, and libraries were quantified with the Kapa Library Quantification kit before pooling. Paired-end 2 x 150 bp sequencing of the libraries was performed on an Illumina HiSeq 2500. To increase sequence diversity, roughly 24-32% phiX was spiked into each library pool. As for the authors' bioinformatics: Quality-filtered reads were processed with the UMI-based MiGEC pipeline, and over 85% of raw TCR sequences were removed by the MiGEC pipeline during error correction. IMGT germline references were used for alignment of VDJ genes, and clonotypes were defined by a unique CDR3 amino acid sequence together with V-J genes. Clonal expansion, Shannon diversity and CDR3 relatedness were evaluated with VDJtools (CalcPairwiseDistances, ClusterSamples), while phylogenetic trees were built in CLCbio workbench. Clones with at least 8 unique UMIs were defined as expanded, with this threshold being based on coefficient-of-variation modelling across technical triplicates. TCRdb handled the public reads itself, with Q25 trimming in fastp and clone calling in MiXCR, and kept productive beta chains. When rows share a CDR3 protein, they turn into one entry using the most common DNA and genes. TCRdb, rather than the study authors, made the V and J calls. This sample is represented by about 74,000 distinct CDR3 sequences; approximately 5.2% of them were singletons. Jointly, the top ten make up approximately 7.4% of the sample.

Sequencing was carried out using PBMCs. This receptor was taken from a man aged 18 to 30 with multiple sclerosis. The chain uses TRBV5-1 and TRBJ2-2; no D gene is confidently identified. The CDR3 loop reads CASSWSPDTGELFF. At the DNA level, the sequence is TGCGCCAGCAGCTGGAGTCCGGACACCGGGGAGCTGTTTTTT.